This is a list of T cell receptor beta chains from one sample in a study of technical replicates of blood from several donors. This table comes from immunoSEQ multiplex PCR, and its TCRdb copy is limited to in-frame clones, with some not included. The sample lists under 35,000 clones, around nine tenths occurring once. The sample consisted of PBMCs. The source of these receptors is a human donor in good health. Some clones in this sample may be carry-over from other donors' samples. Each CDR3 is given with its conserved first and last residue. D genes are given only for firm matches. The size field is filled for only some rows; it gives once, few, many or a size class.

d_call: TRBD2; j_call: TRBJ2-3; v_call: TRBV4-2; clone_size: .; cdr3_length: 16; cdr3_nt: TGTGCCAGCAGCCCCCACGCTAGCGGGGATACAGATACGCAGTATTTT; cdr3_aa: CASSPHASGDTDTQYF
d_call: TRBD2; j_call: TRBJ2-1; v_call: TRBV7-9; clone_size: once; cdr3_length: 17; cdr3_nt: TGTGCCAGCAGCTTAGTGTTTGGGAGCGGGAGGTGGGATGAGCAGTTCTTC; cdr3_aa: CASSLVFGSGRWDEQFF
d_call: .; j_call: TRBJ2-3; v_call: TRBV29-1; clone_size: .; cdr3_length: 14; cdr3_nt: TGCAGCGCCGAGGGGGGGTGGCGGACAGATACGCAGTATTTT; cdr3_aa: CSAEGGWRTDTQYF
d_call: TRBD1; j_call: TRBJ1-5; v_call: TRBV30; clone_size: .; cdr3_length: 16; cdr3_nt: TGTGCCTGGAGACCCGCCCGAGACAGGGGGAATCAGCCCCAGCATTTT; cdr3_aa: CAWRPARDRGNQPQHF
d_call: .; j_call: TRBJ2-2; v_call: TRBV5-1; clone_size: .; cdr3_length: 14; cdr3_nt: TGCGCCAGCTTCACCGGGACTAACACCGGGGAGCTGTTTTTT; cdr3_aa: CASFTGTNTGELFF
d_call: .; j_call: TRBJ2-7; v_call: TRBV13; clone_size: .; cdr3_length: 14; cdr3_nt: TGTGCCAGCAGTCCTGTCAGGGGGGTTTACGAGCAGTACTTC; cdr3_aa: CASSPVRGVYEQYF
d_call: .; j_call: TRBJ2-7; v_call: TRBV2; clone_size: .; cdr3_length: 11; cdr3_nt: TGTGCCAGCAGTGAAGTTAGCGAGCAGTACTTC; cdr3_aa: CASSEVSEQYF
d_call: .; j_call: TRBJ2-7; v_call: TRBV5-6; clone_size: few; cdr3_length: 15; cdr3_nt: TGTGCCAGCAGCCCGGACCCAGGGCGATGGAACGAGCAGTACTTC; cdr3_aa: CASSPDPGRWNEQYF
d_call: TRBD2; j_call: TRBJ2-1; v_call: TRBV7-8; clone_size: once; cdr3_length: 16; cdr3_nt: TGTGCCAGCAGCTTAGCGCGGGGGGCCAACTACAATGAGCAGTTCTTC; cdr3_aa: CASSLARGANYNEQFF
d_call: .; j_call: TRBJ1-3; v_call: TRBV5-4; clone_size: .; cdr3_length: 13; cdr3_nt: TGTGCCAGCCGCGGAGGCTCTGGAAACACCATATATTTT; cdr3_aa: CASRGGSGNTIYF
d_call: TRBD1; j_call: TRBJ1-6; v_call: TRBV7-2; clone_size: .; cdr3_length: 17; cdr3_nt: TGTGCCAGCAGCTTAGGTGGACAGGGCTCCTATAATTCACCCCTCCACTTT; cdr3_aa: CASSLGGQGSYNSPLHF
d_call: .; j_call: TRBJ1-1; v_call: TRBV18; clone_size: .; cdr3_length: 14; cdr3_nt: TGTGCCAGCTCACCCGGACAGTTGAACACTGAAGCTTTCTTT; cdr3_aa: CASSPGQLNTEAFF
d_call: .; j_call: TRBJ2-5; v_call: TRBV4-1; clone_size: .; cdr3_length: 15; cdr3_nt: TGCGCCAGCAGCCAAGATCTTTGGCCGCAAGAGACCCAGTACTTC; cdr3_aa: CASSQDLWPQETQYF
d_call: .; j_call: TRBJ2-7; v_call: TRBV7-9; clone_size: few; cdr3_length: 13; cdr3_nt: TGTGCCAGCAGCGGGGGCAGGTCCTACGAGCAGTACTTC; cdr3_aa: CASSGGRSYEQYF
d_call: TRBD2; j_call: TRBJ2-7; v_call: TRBV7-6; clone_size: .; cdr3_length: 16; cdr3_nt: TGTGCCAGCAGTCAAACCACTAGCGGGGGGCCTGGGGGTGAGTACTTC; cdr3_aa: CASSQTTSGGPGGEYF
d_call: .; j_call: TRBJ2-7; v_call: TRBV7-8; clone_size: few; cdr3_length: 14; cdr3_nt: TGTGCCAGCAGCTTAGCCATAGCCTCCTACGAGCAGTACTTC; cdr3_aa: CASSLAIASYEQYF
d_call: .; j_call: TRBJ2-5; v_call: TRBV20-1; clone_size: .; cdr3_length: 10; cdr3_nt: TGCAGTGCTTTTGAGGAGACCCAGTACTTC; cdr3_aa: CSAFEETQYF
d_call: .; j_call: TRBJ1-2; v_call: TRBV5-6; clone_size: .; cdr3_length: 13; cdr3_nt: TGTGCCACGAACAGGGAAGGGGACTATGGCTACACCTTC; cdr3_aa: CATNREGDYGYTF
d_call: .; j_call: TRBJ1-1; v_call: TRBV4-2; clone_size: .; cdr3_length: 14; cdr3_nt: TGTGCCAGCAGCGCTGGACTTTCGAACACTGAAGCTTTCTTT; cdr3_aa: CASSAGLSNTEAFF
d_call: .; j_call: TRBJ1-4; v_call: TRBV7-9; clone_size: .; cdr3_length: 18; cdr3_nt: TGTGCCAGCAGCTTAGCTGAGTGGGGCGATGGATTTGGGGAAAAACTGTTTTTT; cdr3_aa: CASSLAEWGDGFGEKLFF
d_call: TRBD1; j_call: TRBJ2-1; v_call: TRBV18; clone_size: .; cdr3_length: 17; cdr3_nt: TGTGCCAGCTCACCACCGTACCCGGGACAGGGGGCTTGGGAGCAGTTCTTC; cdr3_aa: CASSPPYPGQGAWEQFF
d_call: .; j_call: TRBJ1-5; v_call: TRBV6-4; clone_size: .; cdr3_length: 14; cdr3_nt: TGTGCCAGCAGCCAGGGGTTGAGCAATCAGCCCCAGCATTTT; cdr3_aa: CASSQGLSNQPQHF
d_call: .; j_call: TRBJ2-7; v_call: TRBV7-5; clone_size: once; cdr3_length: 17; cdr3_nt: TGTGTCAGAAGCGCCGGGACTAGCGGGGAGAACTCCTACGAGCAGTACTTC; cdr3_aa: CVRSAGTSGENSYEQYF
d_call: .; j_call: TRBJ2-1; v_call: TRBV4-3; clone_size: few; cdr3_length: 16; cdr3_nt: TGCGCCAGCAGCCAAGGACGGGCGGGACTCTACAATGAGCAGTTCTTC; cdr3_aa: CASSQGRAGLYNEQFF
d_call: .; j_call: TRBJ1-6; v_call: TRBV4-3; clone_size: .; cdr3_length: 14; cdr3_nt: TGCGCCAGCAGCCAGTCGCGGGGGGATTCACCCCTCCACTTT; cdr3_aa: CASSQSRGDSPLHF
d_call: .; j_call: TRBJ1-2; v_call: TRBV11-3; clone_size: once; cdr3_length: 16; cdr3_nt: TGTGCCAGCAGCTTAGTAAGCGTTGGTGGGAACTATGGCTACACCTTC; cdr3_aa: CASSLVSVGGNYGYTF
d_call: .; j_call: TRBJ1-2; v_call: TRBV2; clone_size: .; cdr3_length: 13; cdr3_nt: TGTGCCAGCAGTGAAGTCCCGGGAGGGGGCTACACCTTC; cdr3_aa: CASSEVPGGGYTF
d_call: .; j_call: TRBJ2-7; v_call: TRBV7-9; clone_size: once; cdr3_length: 15; cdr3_nt: TGTGCCAGCAGCTTAGCTAGCGGAGGGACCTACGAGCAGTACTTC; cdr3_aa: CASSLASGGTYEQYF
d_call: TRBD1; j_call: TRBJ1-2; v_call: TRBV7-9; clone_size: .; cdr3_length: 14; cdr3_nt: TGTGCCAGCAGCTGGACAGGGGGCAACTATGGCTACACCTTC; cdr3_aa: CASSWTGGNYGYTF
d_call: .; j_call: TRBJ1-1; v_call: TRBV29-1; clone_size: .; cdr3_length: 12; cdr3_nt: TGCAGCGCTAAAGGGGAGGGGACTGAAGCTTTCTTT; cdr3_aa: CSAKGEGTEAFF
d_call: .; j_call: TRBJ2-3; v_call: TRBV11-2; clone_size: .; cdr3_length: 13; cdr3_nt: TGTGCCAGCTTGACAGTCACCACAGATACGCAGTATTTT; cdr3_aa: CASLTVTTDTQYF
d_call: .; j_call: TRBJ2-7; v_call: TRBV7-6; clone_size: .; cdr3_length: 13; cdr3_nt: TGTGCCAGCAGCTTAGGGGAGATGTACGAGCAGTACTTC; cdr3_aa: CASSLGEMYEQYF